The 2 T cell receptor beta chains reported below all come from one sample, sequenced in a study of blood T cell repertoires in COVID-19. Assay: immunoSEQ multiplex PCR; the TCRdb copy retains only in-frame clones and omits some. The data hold more than 80,000 clones, with more than 75% observed a single time. Sequencing was carried out using peripheral blood. The receptors were gathered from a woman aged 80 or over with active or convalescent COVID-19.

The V and J genes are TRBV4-3 and TRBJ2-2; D may be TRBD1 (6 bases). Trimming removed 3 bases at V and 4 bases at J, with 12 bases between. Germline V CDR1 and CDR2: LGHNA, YSLEER. CDR3 length: 15 residues. CDR3 residues: CASSHRGRGTGELFF. CDR3 bases: TGCGCCAGCAGCCACAGGGGCAGGGGCACCGGGGAGCTGTTTTTT.

The chain couples TRBV6-2 or TRBV6-3 to TRBJ2-5, with a weak D call TRBD2 (5 bases). The CDR3 extends over 14 amino acids. V was pared by 0 bases and J by 5 bases, with 10 bases between. Germline CDR1 and CDR2: MNHEY and SVGEGT. The CDR3 DNA reads TGTGCCAGCAGTTACTCCGGAGAGGGCGAGACCCAGTACTTC. Translated, it gives CASSYSGEGETQYF.